This record concerns one TCR beta chain sequence. These data are taken from a study of cytomegalovirus exposure and HLA in healthy donors. Trimming took 5 bases from V and 3 from J, leaving 8 bases between them. The CDR3 runs to 12 residues. In germline, CDR1 is MNHNS, CDR2 SASEGT. Use of 60 Vbeta and 13 Jbeta primers characterized the PCR. Profiled with immunoSEQ multiplex PCR; TCRdb holds only in-frame clones, not every one. The table includes about 140,000 clones, roughly three quarters detected once. The gene calls are TRBV6-1 and TRBJ2-7; D remains ambiguous. This receptor was taken from a man between 18 and 35 years old in good health and CMV-seronegative. Sequenced input: PBMCs. The CDR3 sequence is CASSPQNYEQYF. In DNA, the CDR3 is TGTGCCAGCAGTCCACAGAACTACGAGCAGTACTTC.